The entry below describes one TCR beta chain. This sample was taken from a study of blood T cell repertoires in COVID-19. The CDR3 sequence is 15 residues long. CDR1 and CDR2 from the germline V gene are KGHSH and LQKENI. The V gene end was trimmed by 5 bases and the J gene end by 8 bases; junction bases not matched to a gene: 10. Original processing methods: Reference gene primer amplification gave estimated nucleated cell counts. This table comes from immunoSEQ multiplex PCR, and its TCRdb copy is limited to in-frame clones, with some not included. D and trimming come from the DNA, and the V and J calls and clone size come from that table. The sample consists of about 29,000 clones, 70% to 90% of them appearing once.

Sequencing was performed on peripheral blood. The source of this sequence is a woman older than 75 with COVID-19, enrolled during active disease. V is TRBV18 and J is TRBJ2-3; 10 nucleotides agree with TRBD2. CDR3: CASSKEAGGRATQYF. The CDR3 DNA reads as TGTGCCAGCTCAAAGGAAGCGGGGGGGCGCGCTACGCAGTATTTT.